This T cell receptor (beta chain) was recorded in a study of cytomegalovirus exposure and HLA in healthy donors. Study-wide points: For TCR beta chains, V- and J-gene trimming was later linked to a missense DCLRE1C variant.

Details on this clone: Its antigen is not known.

Primers: 60 Vbeta forward and 13 Jbeta reverse. Clones were read by immunoSEQ multiplex PCR, and TCRdb kept only the in-frame ones, dropping some. Among 150,000 to 200,000 clones listed, approximately 84% were seen once. The ends were cut back, 4 bases at V and 4 bases at J, with 11 bases in the middle. Germline V gives CDR1 SGHRS, CDR2 YFSETQ. The CDR3 totals 13 residues. The TCR comes from a girl between 5 and 17 years old in good health and CMV-seropositive. The chain employs TRBV5-1 and TRBJ1-1; D unresolved. The sequencing input was PBMCs. CDR3 region: CASSPGGVTEAFF. CDR3 nucleotide sequence: TGCGCCAGCAGCCCCGGCGGGGTCACTGAAGCTTTCTTT. The full variable domain, rest sourced from reference TRBV5-1 and TRBJ1-1, is KAGVTQTPRYLIKTRGQQVTLSCSPISGHRSVSWYQQTPGQGLQFLFEYFSETQRNKGNFPGRFSGRQFSNSRSEMNVSTLELGDSALYLCASSPGGVTEAFFGQGTRLTVV.